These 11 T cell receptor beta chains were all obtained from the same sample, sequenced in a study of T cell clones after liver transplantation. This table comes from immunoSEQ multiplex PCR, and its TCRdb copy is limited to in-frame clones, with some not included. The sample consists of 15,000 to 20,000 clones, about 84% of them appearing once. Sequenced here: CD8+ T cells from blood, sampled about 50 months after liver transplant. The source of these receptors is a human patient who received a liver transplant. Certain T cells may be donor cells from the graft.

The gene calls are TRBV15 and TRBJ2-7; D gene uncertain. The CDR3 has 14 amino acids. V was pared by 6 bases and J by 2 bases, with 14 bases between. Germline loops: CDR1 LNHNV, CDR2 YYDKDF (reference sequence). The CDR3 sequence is CATRSPSIAYEQYF. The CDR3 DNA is TGTGCCACCAGAAGTCCGAGCATAGCCTACGAGCAGTACTTC.

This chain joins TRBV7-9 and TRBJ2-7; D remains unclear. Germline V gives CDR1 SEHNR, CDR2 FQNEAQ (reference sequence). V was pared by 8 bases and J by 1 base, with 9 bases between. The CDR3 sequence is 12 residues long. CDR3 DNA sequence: TGTGCCAGCGGTCCGGATTCCTACGAGCAGTACTTC. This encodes CASGPDSYEQYF.

CDR3 coding DNA: TGTGCCAGCAGTCGGGGTTCCTACAATGAGCAGTTCTTC. This translates into CASSRGSYNEQFF. The chain uses TRBV2 and TRBJ2-1, with a tentative D call TRBD2 (5 bases). The germline CDR1 and CDR2 sequences are SNHLY and FYNNEI. Trimming removed 5 bases at V and 1 base at J, with 6 bases between. The CDR3 has 13 residues.

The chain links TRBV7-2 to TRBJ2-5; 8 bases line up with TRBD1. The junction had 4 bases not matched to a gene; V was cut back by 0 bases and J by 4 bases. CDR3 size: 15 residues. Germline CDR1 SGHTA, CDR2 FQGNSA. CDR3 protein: CASSLAPRGLETQYF. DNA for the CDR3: TGTGCCAGCAGCTTAGCTCCCAGGGGGCTAGAGACCCAGTACTTC.

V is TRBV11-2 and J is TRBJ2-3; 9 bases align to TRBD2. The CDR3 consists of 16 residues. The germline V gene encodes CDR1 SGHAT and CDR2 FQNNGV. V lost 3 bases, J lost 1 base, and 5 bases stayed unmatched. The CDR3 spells CASSFSGRSGTDTQYF. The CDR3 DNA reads TGTGCCAGCAGCTTCAGCGGGAGGTCCGGCACAGATACGCAGTATTTT.

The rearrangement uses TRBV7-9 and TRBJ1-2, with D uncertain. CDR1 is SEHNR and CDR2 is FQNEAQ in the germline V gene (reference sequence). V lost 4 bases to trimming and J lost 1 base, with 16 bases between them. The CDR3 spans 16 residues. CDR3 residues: CASSSPPLAINYGYTF. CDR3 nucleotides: TGTGCCAGCAGCTCCCCCCCCCTGGCCATTAACTATGGCTACACCTTC.

CDR3 nucleotides: TGTGCCAGCAGCCAAGACGATCGGTACGAGCAGTACTTC. It specifies CASSQDDRYEQYF. The chain links TRBV14 to TRBJ2-7; the D is unclear. V was clipped by 0 bases and J by 4 bases, with 7 bases between them. Germline CDR1 is SGHDN and CDR2 is FVKESK. CDR3 length equals 13 residues.

The CDR3 protein is CASSQDREETQYF. The CDR3 bases are TGCGCCAGCAGCCAAGACAGGGAGGAGACCCAGTACTTC. V gene TRBV4-3 combines with J gene TRBJ2-5, with D perhaps TRBD1 or TRBD2 (5 bases each). Trimming left V 0 bases short and J 5 bases short, with 7 bases between. The germline CDR1 and CDR2 sequences are LGHNA and YSLEER. The CDR3 contains 13 residues.

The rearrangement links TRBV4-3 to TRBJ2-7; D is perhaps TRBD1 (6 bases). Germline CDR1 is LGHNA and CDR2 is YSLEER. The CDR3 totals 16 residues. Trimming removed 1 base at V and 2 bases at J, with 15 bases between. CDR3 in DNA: TGCGCCAGCAGCCAAGTCCCCACAGGGAGCACCTACGAGCAGTACTTC. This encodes CASSQVPTGSTYEQYF.

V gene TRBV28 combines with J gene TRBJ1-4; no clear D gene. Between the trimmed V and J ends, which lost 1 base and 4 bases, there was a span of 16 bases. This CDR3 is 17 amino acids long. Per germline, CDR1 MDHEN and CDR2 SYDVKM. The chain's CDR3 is CASSLSKLGSHNEKLFF. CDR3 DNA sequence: TGTGCCAGCAGTTTATCGAAGCTGGGCAGCCATAATGAAAAACTGTTTTTT.

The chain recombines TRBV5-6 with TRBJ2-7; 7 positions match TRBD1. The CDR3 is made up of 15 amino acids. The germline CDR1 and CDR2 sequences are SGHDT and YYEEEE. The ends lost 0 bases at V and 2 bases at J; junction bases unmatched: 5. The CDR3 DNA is TGTGCCAGCAGCTTGGTAGGGGGCAGCGCCTACGAGCAGTACTTC. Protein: CASSLVGGSAYEQYF.